The entry below describes one T cell receptor beta chain. The data were obtained in a study of OX40 agonist ivuxolimab in advanced cancers. CDR3 length equals 14 residues. Germline values: CDR1 MRHNA, CDR2 SNTAGT. V was shortened by 4 bases and J by 0 bases, with 9 bases between the two germline ends. Generated by immunoSEQ multiplex PCR, the TCRdb table keeps only in-frame clones and is missing some. The table shows 65,000 to 100,000 clones, with about 94% occurring only once. Excluded were patients having autoimmune disease history or systemic immunosuppression. The receptor was isolated from an adult with an advanced solid tumor such as melanoma, head and neck, liver or kidney cancer. This rearrangement joins TRBV6-4 to TRBJ1-2; maybe TRBD1 (5 bases). The specimen was CD4+ or CD8+ T cells sorted from blood, collected in a trial of the OX40 agonist ivuxolimab. This CDR3 reads CASSGRQPNYGYTF. The CDR3 bases are TGTGCCAGCAGTGGGCGACAGCCTAACTATGGCTACACCTTC.